One sample yielded the 20 T cell receptor beta chains listed below, sequenced in a study of blood T cell repertoires in COVID-19. Method: immunoSEQ multiplex PCR; TCRdb's copy keeps in-frame clones and lacks some. This table has 56,000 or so clones, just over 85% appearing once. The specimen sequenced was peripheral blood. Every receptor here comes from a human donor in a cohort sampled during active COVID-19.

The chain joins TRBV6-1 to TRBJ2-7; TRBD1 agrees at 9 bases. Unmatched junction bases numbered 7, after V lost 3 bases and J lost 4 bases. The CDR3 is 15 residues long. Germline CDR1 MNHNS, CDR2 SASEGT. CDR3 DNA sequence: TGTGCCAGCAGTGATTCGACAGGGGGGAAGTACGAGCAGTACTTC. Protein product: CASSDSTGGKYEQYF.

The chain employs TRBV18 and TRBJ2-7, with 12 bases that match TRBD1. With 6 bases clipped from V and 4 bases from J, the junction kept 4 bases outside the gene matches. CDR1 is KGHSH and CDR2 is LQKENI in the germline V gene. The CDR3 loop spans 14 amino acids. The CDR3 loop is CASSSGQGAYEQYF. The CDR3 nucleotides read TGTGCCAGCTCGTCGGGACAGGGGGCGTACGAGCAGTACTTC.

The CDR3 reads CASSLKLGTDTQYF. DNA of the CDR3: TGTGCCAGCAGCTTGAAACTAGGCACAGATACGCAGTATTTT. The chain has TRBV5-4 and TRBJ2-3, with a possible D match to TRBD2 (5 bases). The V end lost 1 base, the J end lost 1 base, and 7 bases lay between the germline ends. CDR3 length: 14 residues. CDR1 and CDR2 from the germline V gene are SGHNT and YYREEE (reference sequence).

The chain links TRBV6-1 to TRBJ2-3; D call uncertain. Germline V gives CDR1 MNHNS, CDR2 SASEGT. The CDR3 is 15 amino acids. The V gene lost 1 base and the J gene lost 0 bases, with 8 bases spanning the gap. Written as DNA, the CDR3 is TGTGCCAGCAGTGAAGAGAGCTACAGCACAGATACGCAGTATTTT. Translated: CASSEESYSTDTQYF.

V is TRBV6-2 or TRBV6-3 and J is TRBJ2-2; 10 nucleotides match TRBD2. The germline V gene has CDR1 MNHEY and CDR2 SVGEGT. The CDR3 has 15 residues. Trimming at V came to 5 bases and at J to 5 bases, leaving 5 bases not matched to a gene. The CDR3 here is CASSLAGDSTGELFF. CDR3 sequence (DNA): TGTGCCAGCAGTCTAGCGGGAGATTCGACCGGGGAGCTGTTTTTT.

This chain connects TRBV27 to TRBJ2-7, with 11 nucleotides matching TRBD1. CDR1 is MNHEY and CDR2 is SMNVEV in the germline V gene (reference sequence). The CDR3 runs to 14 residues. J was trimmed by 6 bases and V by 5 bases; bases with no gene match: 6. As DNA, the CDR3 is TGTGCCAGCAGTCCACGGACAGGGGGCTTCGAGCAGTACTTC. It codes for CASSPRTGGFEQYF.

The V and J genes are TRBV11-2 and TRBJ2-3; the match to TRBD2 covers 8 bases. The CDR3 extends over 17 amino acids. Germline V CDR1 and CDR2: SGHAT, FQNNGV. V gave up 5 bases and J gave up 1 base; unmatched junction bases: 11. Here the CDR3 reads CASSRKLAAAGTDTQYF. As DNA, the CDR3 is TGTGCCAGCAGCCGAAAACTAGCGGCAGCTGGCACAGATACGCAGTATTTT. Using reference TRBV11-2 and TRBJ2-3 for the parts outside the CDR3, the full variable domain is EAGVAQSPRYKIIEKRQSVAFWCNPISGHATLYWYQQILGQGPKLLIQFQNNGVVDDSQLPKDRFSAERLKGVDSTLKIQPAKLEDSAVYLCASSRKLAAAGTDTQYFGPGTRLTVL.

CDR3 protein: CASSGGTGVGTEAFF. In DNA form, the CDR3 reads TGCGCCAGCAGCGGGGGAACAGGGGTAGGCACTGAAGCTTTCTTT. The rearrangement links TRBV5-1 to TRBJ1-1; 7 bases fit TRBD1. With V trimmed by 4 bases and J by 4 bases, 10 bases remained unmatched. The CDR3 runs 15 residues. Germline V gene sequence: CDR1 SGHRS, CDR2 YFSETQ.

V and J are TRBV25-1 and TRBJ2-7; the D gene is possibly TRBD2 (7 bases). The CDR3 covers 14 residues. V was trimmed by 3 bases and J by 6 bases, leaving 15 bases between them. The germline V gene encodes CDR1 MGHDK and CDR2 SYGVNS. The CDR3 region is CASSDFRGGSEQYF. The CDR3 nucleotides are TGTGCCAGCAGTGATTTTAGGGGGGGTAGCGAGCAGTACTTC.

J is TRBJ2-6 and V is TRBV21-1; the table's D call of TRBD1 was not tested on the DNA. TRBV21-1 is recorded as a pseudogene. CDR3 length: 16 amino acids. This CDR3 is CASSPGASSGANVLTF. CDR3 nucleotides: TGTGCCAGCAGCCCAGGCGCGTCCTCTGGGGCCAACGTCCTGACTTTC.

V gene TRBV10-2 combines with J gene TRBJ2-7; TRBD2 matches 10 bases. CDR1 is WSHSY, CDR2 SAAADI, per germline. J gave up 0 bases and V 6 bases, and 5 bases lay outside the gene matches. CDR3 length: 15 residues. CDR3 nucleotide sequence: TGCGCCAGCAGCCAAGGACTAGCGGTCTCCTACGAGCAGTACTTC. Translating gives CASSQGLAVSYEQYF.

This sequence joins TRBV6-5 and TRBJ1-2, with a tentative D call TRBD1 (6 bases). The germline V gene encodes CDR1 MNHEY and CDR2 SVGAGI. CDR3 size: 14 residues. The germline V and J ends were trimmed by 7 bases and 4 bases, with 16 bases remaining between them. The CDR3 DNA follows: TGTGCCAGCACCCAAGGGGGGGGCATCTATGGCTACACCTTC. Translating gives CASTQGGGIYGYTF.

The chain is built from TRBV19 and TRBJ1-6, with a weak D call TRBD1 (6 bases). Germline V gene sequence: CDR1 LNHDA, CDR2 SQIVND (reference sequence). V dropped 8 bases and J dropped 10 bases, with 15 bases sitting between them. The CDR3 loop spans 13 amino acids. The CDR3 DNA reads as TGTGCCAGTCGACGGGACACTTTATCACCCCTCCACTTT. It is translated as CASRRDTLSPLHF.

This sequence joins TRBV5-6 and TRBJ1-2, with D unresolved. This CDR3 has 16 residues. V shed 2 bases and J shed 2 bases, with 16 bases lying between them. Germline values: CDR1 SGHDT, CDR2 YYEEEE. The CDR3 is CASSFYIGPRNYGYTF. DNA for the CDR3: TGTGCCAGCAGCTTCTACATTGGGCCCAGGAACTATGGCTACACCTTC.

The rearrangement links TRBV3-1 (or the pseudogene TRBV3-2) to TRBJ2-3; TRBD2 matches at 10 bases. Per germline, CDR1 LGHDT and CDR2 YNNKEL (reference sequence). The length of the CDR3 is 15 residues. V trimming: 2 bases; J trimming: 5 bases; junction bases outside the gene matches: 4. The CDR3 coding sequence is TGTGCCAGCAGCCAAACCGGGACTAGCGTAGATACGCAGTATTTT. Amino acid sequence: CASSQTGTSVDTQYF.

This chain connects TRBV18 to TRBJ2-5, with a weak D call TRBD1 (6 bases). The V gene lost 6 bases and the J gene lost 5 bases, with 13 bases spanning the gap. Germline lookup yields CDR1 KGHSH and CDR2 LQKENI. This CDR3 comprises 13 residues. The CDR3 loop is CASSTGHRETQYF. The CDR3 DNA is TGTGCCAGCTCGACGGGACATAGGGAGACCCAGTACTTC.

The V gene is TRBV5-1, the J gene TRBJ1-5; 7 nucleotides align to TRBD1. The CDR3 runs to 15 residues. With 0 bases clipped from V and 4 bases from J, the junction kept 4 bases outside the gene matches. Germline V gene lookup returns CDR1 SGHRS and CDR2 YFSETQ. In DNA form, the CDR3 reads TGCGCCAGCAGCTTGGGGGGGACAGAGAATCAGCCCCAGCATTTT. Its translation: CASSLGGTENQPQHF.

This chain uses TRBV5-1 with TRBJ2-3; D might be TRBD2 (5 bases). The germline V and J ends were trimmed by 0 bases and 5 bases, with 13 bases remaining between them. The CDR3 loop spans 15 amino acids. CDR1 SGHRS and CDR2 YFSETQ come from the germline V gene. The CDR3 bases are TGCGCCAGCAGCTTGGATGGGTCGAGGGTAGATACGCAGTATTTT. Translated: CASSLDGSRVDTQYF.

This chain links TRBV2 with TRBJ2-2; D call uncertain. CDR1 is SNHLY and CDR2 is FYNNEI in the germline V gene. The CDR3 loop spans 15 amino acids. The germline V and J ends were trimmed by 7 bases and 0 bases, with 12 bases remaining between them. CDR3 in amino acids: CASTLGQANTGELFF. CDR3 DNA: TGTGCCAGCACCCTGGGTCAGGCGAACACCGGGGAGCTGTTTTTT.

The genes are TRBV5-4 and TRBJ1-2; possibly TRBD1 for D (6 bases). The germline CDR1 and CDR2 sequences are SGHNT and YYREEE (reference sequence). The CDR3 loop spans 14 amino acids. The germline V and J ends were trimmed by 4 bases and 4 bases, with 14 bases remaining between them. In DNA form, the CDR3 reads TGTGCCAGCAGCGATTCCAGGGGAACCTATGGCTACACCTTC. Amino acids: CASSDSRGTYGYTF.